One and the same sample provided the 2 T cell receptor beta chains below, sequenced in a study of cytomegalovirus exposure and HLA in healthy donors. Primers included in the PCR were 60 Vbeta and 13 Jbeta primers. Repertoires were generated with immunoSEQ multiplex PCR, while TCRdb's copy carries only in-frame clones and drops some. The sample lists roughly 110,000 clones, around 64% occurring once. The sample consisted of PBMCs. The origin of the receptors is a woman in her twenties or thirties in good health and CMV-seronegative.

The chain has TRBV27 and TRBJ2-1; D uncertain. This CDR3 has 14 amino acids. The V gene lost 7 bases and the J gene lost 2 bases, with 12 bases spanning the gap. Looked up from germline, CDR1 is MNHEY and CDR2 is SMNVEV (reference sequence). CDR3 bases: TGTGCCAGCACCCCTAGAATCCCCTACAATGAGCAGTTCTTC. Translating gives CASTPRIPYNEQFF.

This clone came up once. The gene calls are TRBV13 and TRBJ2-1, with D possibly TRBD1 on 5 matching bases. Per germline, CDR1 PRHDT and CDR2 FYEKMQ (reference sequence). Deletions cut 5 bases from V and 6 bases from J, with 11 bases between. This CDR3 is built from 13 residues. CDR3 DNA sequence: TGTGCCAGCAGCCCAGACAGTTTCAATGAGCAGTTCTTC. Its protein is CASSPDSFNEQFF.